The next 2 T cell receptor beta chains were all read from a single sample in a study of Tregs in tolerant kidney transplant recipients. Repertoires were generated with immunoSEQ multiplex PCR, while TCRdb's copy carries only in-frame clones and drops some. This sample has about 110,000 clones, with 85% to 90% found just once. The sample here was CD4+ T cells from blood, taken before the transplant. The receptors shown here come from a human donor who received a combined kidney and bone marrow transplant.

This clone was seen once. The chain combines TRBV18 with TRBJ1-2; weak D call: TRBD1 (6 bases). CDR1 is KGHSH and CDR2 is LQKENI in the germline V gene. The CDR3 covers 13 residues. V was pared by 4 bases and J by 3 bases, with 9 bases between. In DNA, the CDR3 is TGTGCCAGCTCACTGACAGGTGACTATGGCTACACCTTC. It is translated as CASSLTGDYGYTF.

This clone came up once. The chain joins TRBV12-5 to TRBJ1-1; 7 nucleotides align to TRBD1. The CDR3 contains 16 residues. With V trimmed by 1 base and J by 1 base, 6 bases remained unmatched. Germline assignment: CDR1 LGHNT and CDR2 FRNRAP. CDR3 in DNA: TGTGCTAGTGGTTTGGACAGGGGCCGCGGGAACACTGAAGCTTTCTTT. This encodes CASGLDRGRGNTEAFF.